This TCR beta chain stems from a study of T cells in Graves' hyperthyroidism and ophthalmopathy. Looking at the study overall: Once the initial diagnosis was made, peripheral blood was obtained before any treatment.

The CDR3 is 12 residues long. Trimming took 8 bases from V and 7 from J, leaving 17 bases between them. Germline V gives CDR1 SQVTM, CDR2 ANQGSEA. Amplification targeted TCR beta CDR3 regions from RNA transcripts. Primed by the HTBI set, a first-round RT-PCR was run on the TCR CDR3. TCRdb itself ran the multiplex PCR reads through MiXCR, one entry per CDR3 protein. The sample has 800,000 or so distinct CDR3 sequences; around 38% are singletons. Not enrolled were patients with uncontrolled infection, other autoimmune disease, pregnancy or lactation. The sequenced material came from blood. The chain carries TRBV29-1 and TRBJ1-2; possibly TRBD1 for D (6 bases). This receptor was obtained from a man between 18 and 35 years old with Graves' hyperthyroidism. The CDR3 reads CSTKDRRGGYTF. The CDR3 bases are TGCAGCACCAAAGACAGGCGGGGTGGCTACACCTTC.